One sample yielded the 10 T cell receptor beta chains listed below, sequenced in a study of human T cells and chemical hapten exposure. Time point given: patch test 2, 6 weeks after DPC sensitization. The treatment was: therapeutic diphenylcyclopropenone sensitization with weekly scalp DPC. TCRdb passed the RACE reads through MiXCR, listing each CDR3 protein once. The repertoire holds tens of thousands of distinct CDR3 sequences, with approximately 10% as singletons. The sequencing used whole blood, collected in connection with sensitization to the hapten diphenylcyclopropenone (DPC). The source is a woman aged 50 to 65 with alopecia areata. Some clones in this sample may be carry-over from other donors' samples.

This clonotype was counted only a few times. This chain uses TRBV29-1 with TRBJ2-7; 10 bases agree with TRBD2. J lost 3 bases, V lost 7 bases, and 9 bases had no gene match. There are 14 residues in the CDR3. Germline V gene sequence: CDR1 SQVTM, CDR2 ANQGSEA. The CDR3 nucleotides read TGCAGCGCCTCTAGCGGGAGTTATAACTACGAGCAGTACTTC. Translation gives CSASSGSYNYEQYF.

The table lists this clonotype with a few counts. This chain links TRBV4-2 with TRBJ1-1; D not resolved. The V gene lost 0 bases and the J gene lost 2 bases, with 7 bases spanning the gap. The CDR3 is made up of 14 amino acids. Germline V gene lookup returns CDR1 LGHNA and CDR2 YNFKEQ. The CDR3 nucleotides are TGTGCCAGCAGCCAAGAATGGCCAAACACTGAAGCTTTCTTT. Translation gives CASSQEWPNTEAFF.

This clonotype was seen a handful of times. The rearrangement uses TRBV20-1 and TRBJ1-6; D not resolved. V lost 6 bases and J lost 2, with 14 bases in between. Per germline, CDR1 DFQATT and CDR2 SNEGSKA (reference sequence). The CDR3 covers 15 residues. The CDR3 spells CSAQPPGAYNSPLHF. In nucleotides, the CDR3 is TGCAGTGCACAACCGCCCGGCGCCTATAATTCACCCCTCCACTTT.

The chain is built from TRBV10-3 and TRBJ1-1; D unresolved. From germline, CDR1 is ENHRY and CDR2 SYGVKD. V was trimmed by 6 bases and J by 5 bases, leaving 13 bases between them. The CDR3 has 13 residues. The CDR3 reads CAISSQGGTEAFF. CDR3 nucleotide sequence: TGTGCCATCAGCTCTCAAGGAGGGACTGAAGCTTTCTTT.

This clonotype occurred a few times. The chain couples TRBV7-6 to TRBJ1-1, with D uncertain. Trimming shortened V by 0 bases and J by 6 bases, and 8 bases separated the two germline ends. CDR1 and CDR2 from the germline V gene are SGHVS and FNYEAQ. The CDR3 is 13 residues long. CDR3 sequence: CASSLASSSEAFF. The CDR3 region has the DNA TGTGCCAGCAGCTTAGCGAGTAGTTCTGAAGCTTTCTTT.

CDR3 in DNA: TGTGCCTGGAGACCCTTCAGGGGATCTGAAGCTTTCTTT. As protein: CAWRPFRGSEAFF. The chain combines TRBV30 with TRBJ1-1; the D gene is possibly TRBD1 (6 bases). V dropped 3 bases and J dropped 6 bases, with 14 bases sitting between them. This CDR3 comprises 13 residues. CDR1 GTSNPN and CDR2 SVGIG come from the germline V gene (reference sequence).

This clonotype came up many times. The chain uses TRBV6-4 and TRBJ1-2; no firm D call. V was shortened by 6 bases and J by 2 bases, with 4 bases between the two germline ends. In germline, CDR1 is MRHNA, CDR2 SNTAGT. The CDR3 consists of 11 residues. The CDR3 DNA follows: TGTGCCAGCAGACGGAACTATGGCTACACCTTC. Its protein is CASRRNYGYTF.

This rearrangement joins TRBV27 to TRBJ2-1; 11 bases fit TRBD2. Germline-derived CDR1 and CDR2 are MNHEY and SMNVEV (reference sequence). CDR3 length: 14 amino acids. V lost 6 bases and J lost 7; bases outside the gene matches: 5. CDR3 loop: CASRLAGGENEQFF. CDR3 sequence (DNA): TGTGCCAGCAGGCTAGCGGGAGGAGAGAATGAGCAGTTCTTC.

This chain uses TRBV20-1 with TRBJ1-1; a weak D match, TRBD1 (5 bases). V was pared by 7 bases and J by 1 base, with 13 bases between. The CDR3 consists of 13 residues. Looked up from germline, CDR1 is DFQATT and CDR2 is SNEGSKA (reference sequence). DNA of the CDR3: TGCAGTGGGGGCAGTCGAACGAACACTGAAGCTTTCTTT. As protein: CSGGSRTNTEAFF.

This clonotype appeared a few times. CDR3 sequence (DNA): TGTGCCATCAGTGTTGTAAAGTTTCAATACGAGCAGTACTTC. This encodes CAISVVKFQYEQYF. The chain is built from TRBV10-3 and TRBJ2-7, with D unresolved. V dropped 4 bases and J dropped 4 bases, with 14 bases sitting between them. Germline V lookup: CDR1 ENHRY, CDR2 SYGVKD. This CDR3 has 14 residues.